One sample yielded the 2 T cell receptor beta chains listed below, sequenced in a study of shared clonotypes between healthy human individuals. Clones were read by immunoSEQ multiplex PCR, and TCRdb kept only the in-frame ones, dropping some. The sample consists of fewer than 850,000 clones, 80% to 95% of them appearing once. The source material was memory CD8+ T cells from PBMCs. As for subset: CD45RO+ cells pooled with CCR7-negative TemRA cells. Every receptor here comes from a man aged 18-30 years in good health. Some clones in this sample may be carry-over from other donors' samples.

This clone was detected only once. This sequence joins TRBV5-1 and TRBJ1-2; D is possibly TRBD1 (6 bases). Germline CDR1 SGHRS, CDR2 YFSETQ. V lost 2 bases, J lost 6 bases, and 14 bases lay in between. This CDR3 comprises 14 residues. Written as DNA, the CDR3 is TGCGCCAGCAGCTTATTCTCTGGGGGCGATGGCTACACCTTC. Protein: CASSLFSGGDGYTF.

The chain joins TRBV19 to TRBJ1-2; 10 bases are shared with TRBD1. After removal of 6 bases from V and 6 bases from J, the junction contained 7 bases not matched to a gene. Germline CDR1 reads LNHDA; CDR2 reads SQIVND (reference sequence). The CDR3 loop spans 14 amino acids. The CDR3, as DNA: TGTGCCAGTAGATCGGACAGGGGGGCCGATGGCTACACCTTC. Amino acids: CASRSDRGADGYTF.